This record covers a single TCR beta chain. Antigen: not known. PCR involved 60 Vbeta and 13 Jbeta primers. Sequencing was performed with immunoSEQ multiplex PCR; in TCRdb, only in-frame clones are kept and a portion is missing. In the table there are approximately 180,000 clones, roughly 78% of which are singletons. Trimming stripped 3 bases from V and 4 bases from J, with 15 bases between. This CDR3 region has 15 residues. CDR1 MGHRA and CDR2 YSYEKL come from the germline V gene. This specimen belongs to a study of cytomegalovirus exposure and HLA in healthy donors. Background on the study: The early release's HLA-typed donors yielded tens of millions of unique TCRs. Whole-study results and caveats: Being productive about 90% or about 30% of the time was typical of most TCR beta V segments in an earlier analysis. Later work associated roughly 15,000 TCR beta sequences with HLA alleles at 0.05 false discovery rate.

The chain recombines TRBV4-1 with TRBJ2-5; D is unresolved. The receptor was derived from a woman between 45 and 65 years old in good health and CMV-seropositive. The material sequenced was PBMCs. Written as DNA, the CDR3 is TGCGCCAGCAGCCACCTAGGCCCCCGGCGAGAGACCCAGTACTTC. Residues: CASSHLGPRRETQYF.